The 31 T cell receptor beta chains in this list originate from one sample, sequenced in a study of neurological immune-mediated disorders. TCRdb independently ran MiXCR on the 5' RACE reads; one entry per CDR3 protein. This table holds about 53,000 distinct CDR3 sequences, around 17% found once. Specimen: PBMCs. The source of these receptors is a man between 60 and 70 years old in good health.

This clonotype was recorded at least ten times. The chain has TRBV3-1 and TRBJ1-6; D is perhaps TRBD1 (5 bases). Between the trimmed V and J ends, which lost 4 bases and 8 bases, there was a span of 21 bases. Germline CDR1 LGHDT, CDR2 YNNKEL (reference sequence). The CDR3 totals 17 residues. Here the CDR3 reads CASSLRVASRLDSPLHF. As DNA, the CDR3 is TGTGCCAGCAGCCTCAGGGTCGCCTCTCGGCTGGATTCACCCCTCCACTTT.

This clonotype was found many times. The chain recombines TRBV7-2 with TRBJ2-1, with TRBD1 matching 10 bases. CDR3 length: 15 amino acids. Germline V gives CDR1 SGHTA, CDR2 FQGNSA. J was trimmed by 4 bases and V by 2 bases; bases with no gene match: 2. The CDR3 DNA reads TGTGCCAGCAGCTTAAGGACAGGGGGGTACAATGAGCAGTTCTTC. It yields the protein CASSLRTGGYNEQFF.

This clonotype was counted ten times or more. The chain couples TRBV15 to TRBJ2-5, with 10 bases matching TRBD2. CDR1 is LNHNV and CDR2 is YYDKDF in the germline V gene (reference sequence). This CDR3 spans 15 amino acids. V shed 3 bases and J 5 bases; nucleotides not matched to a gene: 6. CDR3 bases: TGTGCCACCAGCAGGTTAGCGGGAGGTATGGAGACCCAGTACTTC. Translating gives CATSRLAGGMETQYF.

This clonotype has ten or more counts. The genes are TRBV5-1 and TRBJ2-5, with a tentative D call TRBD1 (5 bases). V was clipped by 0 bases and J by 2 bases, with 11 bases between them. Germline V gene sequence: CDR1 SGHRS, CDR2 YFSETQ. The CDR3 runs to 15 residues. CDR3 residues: CASSLVGDFQETQYF. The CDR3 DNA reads TGCGCCAGCAGCTTGGTAGGGGATTTTCAAGAGACCCAGTACTTC. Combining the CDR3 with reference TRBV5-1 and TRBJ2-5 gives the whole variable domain KAGVTQTPRYLIKTRGQQVTLSCSPISGHRSVSWYQQTPGQGLQFLFEYFSETQRNKGNFPGRFSGRQFSNSRSEMNVSTLELGDSALYLCASSLVGDFQETQYFGPGTRLLVL.

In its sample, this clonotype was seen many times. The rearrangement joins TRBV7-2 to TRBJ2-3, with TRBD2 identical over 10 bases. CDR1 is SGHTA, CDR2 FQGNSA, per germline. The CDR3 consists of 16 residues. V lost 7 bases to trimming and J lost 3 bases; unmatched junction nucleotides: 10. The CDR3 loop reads CASNPLAGDTTDTQYF. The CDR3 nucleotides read TGTGCCAGCAACCCCCTAGCGGGAGATACGACAGATACGCAGTATTTT.

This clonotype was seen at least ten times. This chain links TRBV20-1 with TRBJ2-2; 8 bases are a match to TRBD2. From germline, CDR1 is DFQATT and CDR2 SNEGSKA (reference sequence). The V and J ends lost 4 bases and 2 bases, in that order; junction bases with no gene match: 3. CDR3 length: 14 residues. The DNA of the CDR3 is TGCAGTGCTACGGGAGGGACCAACACCGGGGAGCTGTTTTTT. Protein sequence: CSATGGTNTGELFF.

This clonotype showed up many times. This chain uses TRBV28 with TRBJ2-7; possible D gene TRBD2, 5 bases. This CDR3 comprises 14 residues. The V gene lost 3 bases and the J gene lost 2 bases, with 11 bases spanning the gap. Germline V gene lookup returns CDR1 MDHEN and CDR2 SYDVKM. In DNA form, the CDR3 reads TGTGCCAGCAGTTTCCAGAGGGCGGCCTACGAGCAGTACTTC. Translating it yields CASSFQRAAYEQYF.

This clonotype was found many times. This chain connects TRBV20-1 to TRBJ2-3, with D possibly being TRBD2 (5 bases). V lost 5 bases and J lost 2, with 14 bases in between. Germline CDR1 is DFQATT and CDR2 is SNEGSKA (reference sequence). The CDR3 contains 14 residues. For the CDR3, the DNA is TGCAGTGCTCCGCCGGCGGGTTCCACAGATACGCAGTATTTT. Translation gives CSAPPAGSTDTQYF.

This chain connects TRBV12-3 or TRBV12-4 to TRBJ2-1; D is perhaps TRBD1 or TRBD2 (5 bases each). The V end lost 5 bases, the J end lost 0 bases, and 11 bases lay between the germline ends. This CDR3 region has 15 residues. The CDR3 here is CASSGGVSSYNEQFF. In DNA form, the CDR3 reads TGTGCCAGCAGTGGGGGAGTGAGCTCCTACAATGAGCAGTTCTTC.

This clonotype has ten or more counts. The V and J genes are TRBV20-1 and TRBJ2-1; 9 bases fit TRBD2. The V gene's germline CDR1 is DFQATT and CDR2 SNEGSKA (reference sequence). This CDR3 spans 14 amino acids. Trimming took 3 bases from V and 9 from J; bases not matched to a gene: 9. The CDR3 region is CSASRREGLGEQFF. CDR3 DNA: TGCAGTGCTAGCAGGCGGGAGGGCCTGGGTGAGCAGTTCTTC.

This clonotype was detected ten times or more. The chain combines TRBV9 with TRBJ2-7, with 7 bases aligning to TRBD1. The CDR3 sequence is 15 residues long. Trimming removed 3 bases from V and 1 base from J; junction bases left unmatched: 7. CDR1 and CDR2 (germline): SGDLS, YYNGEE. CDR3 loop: CASSATGDRSYEQYF. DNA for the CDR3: TGTGCCAGCAGCGCCACAGGGGACAGATCCTACGAGCAGTACTTC.

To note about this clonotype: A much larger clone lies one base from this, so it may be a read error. The CDR3 region has the DNA TGCAGTGCTAAATCGGCTGGCGGGGGGACAGATACGCAGTATTTT. This encodes CSAKSAGGGTDTQYF. The gene calls are TRBV20-1 and TRBJ2-3; 8 nucleotides line up with TRBD2. The germline V gene encodes CDR1 DFQATT and CDR2 SNEGSKA (reference sequence). The V and J ends lost 4 bases and 3 bases, in that order; junction bases with no gene match: 9. This CDR3 has 15 amino acids.

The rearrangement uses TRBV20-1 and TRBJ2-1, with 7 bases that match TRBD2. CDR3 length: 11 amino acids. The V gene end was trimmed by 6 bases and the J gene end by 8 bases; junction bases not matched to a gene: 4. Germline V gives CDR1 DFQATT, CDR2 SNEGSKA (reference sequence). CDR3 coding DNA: TGCAGTGCCAGCCGGGAGGATGAGCAGTTCTTC. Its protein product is CSASREDEQFF.

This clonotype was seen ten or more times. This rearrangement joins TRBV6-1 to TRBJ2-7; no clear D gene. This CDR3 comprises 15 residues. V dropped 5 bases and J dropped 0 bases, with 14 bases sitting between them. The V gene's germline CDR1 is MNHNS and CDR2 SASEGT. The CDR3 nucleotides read TGTGCCAGCAGTCCTGGACCTGTGAGCTCCTACGAGCAGTACTTC. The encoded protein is CASSPGPVSSYEQYF.

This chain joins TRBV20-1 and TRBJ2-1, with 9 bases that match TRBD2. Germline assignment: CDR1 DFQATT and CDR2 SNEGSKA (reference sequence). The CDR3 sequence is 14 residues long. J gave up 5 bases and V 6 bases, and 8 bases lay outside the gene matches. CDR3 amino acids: CSAEIAGVNNEQFF. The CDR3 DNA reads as TGCAGTGCCGAAATAGCGGGAGTTAACAATGAGCAGTTCTTC.

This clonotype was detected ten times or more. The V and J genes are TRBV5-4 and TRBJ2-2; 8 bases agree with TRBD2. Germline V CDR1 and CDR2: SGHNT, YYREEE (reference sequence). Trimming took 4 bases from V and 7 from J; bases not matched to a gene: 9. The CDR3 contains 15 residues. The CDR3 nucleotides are TGTGCCAGCAGCGCAAGAACCGGGACTAGCGGGGAGCTGTTTTTT. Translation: CASSARTGTSGELFF. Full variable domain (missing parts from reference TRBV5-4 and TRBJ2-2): ETGVTQSPTHLIKTRGQQVTLRCSSQSGHNTVSWYQQALGQGPQFIFQYYREEENGRGNFPPRFSGLQFPNYSSELNVNALELDDSALYLCASSARTGTSGELFFGEGSRLTVL.

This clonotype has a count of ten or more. The CDR3 DNA is TGTGCCAGCAGCTCGGACTATTACAGGAATGAGCAGTTCTTC. Translating it yields CASSSDYYRNEQFF. The gene calls are TRBV11-2 and TRBJ2-1; a weak D match, TRBD2 (6 bases). This CDR3 has 14 amino acids. The germline V and J ends were trimmed by 4 bases and 7 bases, with 14 bases remaining between them. The germline V gene has CDR1 SGHAT and CDR2 FQNNGV. The complete variable domain, with remaining parts taken from reference TRBV11-2 and TRBJ2-1, reads EAGVAQSPRYKIIEKRQSVAFWCNPISGHATLYWYQQILGQGPKLLIQFQNNGVVDDSQLPKDRFSAERLKGVDSTLKIQPAKLEDSAVYLCASSSDYYRNEQFFGPGTRLTVL.

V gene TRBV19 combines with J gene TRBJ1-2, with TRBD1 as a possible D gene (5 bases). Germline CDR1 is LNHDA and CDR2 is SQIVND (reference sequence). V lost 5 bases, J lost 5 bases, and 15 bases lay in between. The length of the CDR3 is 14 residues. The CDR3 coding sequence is TGTGCCAGTAGTCGCGGGGCAGGGCCGTATGGCTACACCTTC. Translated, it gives CASSRGAGPYGYTF.

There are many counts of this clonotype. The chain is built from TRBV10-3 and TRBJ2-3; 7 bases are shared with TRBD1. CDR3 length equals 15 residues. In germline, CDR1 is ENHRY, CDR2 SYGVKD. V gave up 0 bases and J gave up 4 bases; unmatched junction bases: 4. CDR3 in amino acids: CAISESGTGADTQYF. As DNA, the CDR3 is TGTGCCATCAGTGAGTCGGGCACAGGGGCAGATACGCAGTATTTT.

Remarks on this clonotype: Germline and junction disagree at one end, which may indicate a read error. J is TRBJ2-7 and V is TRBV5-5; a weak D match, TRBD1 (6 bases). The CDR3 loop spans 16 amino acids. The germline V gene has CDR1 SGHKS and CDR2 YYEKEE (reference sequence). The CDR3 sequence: CASCLRSAGVSYERYF. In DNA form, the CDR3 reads TGTGCCAGCTGCTTGCGAAGTGCAGGGGTCTCCTACGAGCGGTACTTC.

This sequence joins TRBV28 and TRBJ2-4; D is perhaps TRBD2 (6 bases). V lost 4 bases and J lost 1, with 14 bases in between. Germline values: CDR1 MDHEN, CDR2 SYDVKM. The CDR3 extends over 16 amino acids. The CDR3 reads CASSSRTGVAKNIQYF. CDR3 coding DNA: TGTGCCAGCAGTTCCCGAACGGGGGTTGCCAAAAACATTCAGTACTTC.

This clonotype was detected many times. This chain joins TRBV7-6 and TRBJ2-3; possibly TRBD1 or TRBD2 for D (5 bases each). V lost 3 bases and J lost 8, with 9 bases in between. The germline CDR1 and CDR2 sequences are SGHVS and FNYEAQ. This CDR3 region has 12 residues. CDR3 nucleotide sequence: TGTGCCAGCAGCTTTTCGGGGCGTACGCAGTATTTT. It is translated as CASSFSGRTQYF.

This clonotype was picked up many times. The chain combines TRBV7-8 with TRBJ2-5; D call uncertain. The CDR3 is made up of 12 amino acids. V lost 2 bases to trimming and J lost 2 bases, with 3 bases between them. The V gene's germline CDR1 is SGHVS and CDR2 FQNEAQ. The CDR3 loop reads CASSLQQETQYF. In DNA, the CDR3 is TGTGCCAGCAGCTTACAACAAGAGACCCAGTACTTC.

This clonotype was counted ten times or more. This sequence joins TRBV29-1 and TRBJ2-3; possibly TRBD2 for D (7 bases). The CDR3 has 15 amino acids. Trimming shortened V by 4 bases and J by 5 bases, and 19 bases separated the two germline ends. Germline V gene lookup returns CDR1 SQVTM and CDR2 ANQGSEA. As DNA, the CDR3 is TGCAGCGTTGCGGGGGGCATTTACGCCGGAGATACGCAGTATTTT. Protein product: CSVAGGIYAGDTQYF.

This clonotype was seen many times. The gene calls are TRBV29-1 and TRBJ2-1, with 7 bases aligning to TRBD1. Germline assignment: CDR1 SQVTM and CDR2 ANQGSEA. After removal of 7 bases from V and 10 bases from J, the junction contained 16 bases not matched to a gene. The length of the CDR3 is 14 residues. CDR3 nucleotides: TGCAGCGGGAGACAGGGACAGCCTACGGGGGAGCAGTTCTTC. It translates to CSGRQGQPTGEQFF.

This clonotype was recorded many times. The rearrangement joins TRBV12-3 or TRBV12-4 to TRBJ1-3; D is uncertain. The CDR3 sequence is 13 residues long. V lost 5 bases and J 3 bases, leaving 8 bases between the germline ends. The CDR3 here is CASSPYGGNTIYF. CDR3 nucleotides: TGTGCCAGCAGTCCCTACGGTGGAAACACCATATATTTT.

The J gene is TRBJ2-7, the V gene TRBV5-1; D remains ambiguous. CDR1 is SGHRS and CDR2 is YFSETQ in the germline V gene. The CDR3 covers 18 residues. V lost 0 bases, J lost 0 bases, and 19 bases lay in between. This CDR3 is CASSLGPNAALSSYEQYF. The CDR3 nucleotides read TGCGCCAGCAGCTTGGGACCGAACGCAGCCCTGAGCTCCTACGAGCAGTACTTC.

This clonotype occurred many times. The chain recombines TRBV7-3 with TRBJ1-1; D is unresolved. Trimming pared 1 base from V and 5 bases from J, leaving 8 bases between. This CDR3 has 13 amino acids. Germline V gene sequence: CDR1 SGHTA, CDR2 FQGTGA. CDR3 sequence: CASSLMGGTEAFF. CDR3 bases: TGTGCCAGCAGCTTAATGGGTGGAACTGAAGCTTTCTTT.

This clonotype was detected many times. This chain's CDR3 is CSARTSGGYEQYF. CDR3 in DNA: TGCAGTGCTAGAACTAGCGGGGGCTACGAGCAGTACTTC. This chain links TRBV20-1 with TRBJ2-7; 11 nucleotides align to TRBD2. The V segment lost 2 bases and the J segment 3 bases; nucleotides outside the gene matches: 0. CDR1 DFQATT and CDR2 SNEGSKA come from the germline V gene (reference sequence). This CDR3 has 13 amino acids.

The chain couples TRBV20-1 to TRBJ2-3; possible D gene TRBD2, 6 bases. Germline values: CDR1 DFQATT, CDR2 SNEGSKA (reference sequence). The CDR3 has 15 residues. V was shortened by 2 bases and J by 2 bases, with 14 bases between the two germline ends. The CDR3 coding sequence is TGCAGTGCTAGATCCGGGACTGGGGCCACAGATACGCAGTATTTT. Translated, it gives CSARSGTGATDTQYF.

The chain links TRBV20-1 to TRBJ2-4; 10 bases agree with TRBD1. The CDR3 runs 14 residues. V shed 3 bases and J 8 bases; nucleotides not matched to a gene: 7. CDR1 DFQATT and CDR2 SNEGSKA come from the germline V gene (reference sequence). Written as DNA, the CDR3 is TGCAGTGCTAGGGCGGACAGGGGGAGGGACATTCAGTACTTC. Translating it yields CSARADRGRDIQYF.